This T cell receptor beta chain was captured by sequencing in a study of blood T cell repertoires in COVID-19. The germline gives CDR1 SGHTA, CDR2 FQGNSA. V dropped 4 bases and J dropped 2 bases, with 11 bases sitting between them. CDR3 length: 14 residues. Using immunoSEQ multiplex PCR, the repertoire was profiled, and TCRdb retains in-frame clones only, with some absent. The sample shows under 95,000 clones, less than 90% of them seen only once. The chain carries TRBV7-2 and TRBJ1-1; D is uncertain. The origin of this receptor is an elderly woman with acute or convalescent COVID-19. Material: peripheral blood. CDR3 in amino acids: CASSSPRVNTEAFF. The DNA of the CDR3 is TGTGCCAGCAGCTCCCCGCGGGTAAACACTGAAGCTTTCTTT.